The sequence of this T cell receptor beta chain was determined in a study of human T cells and chemical hapten exposure. Across the study: Cases of alopecia areata, totalis or universalis occurred in a predominantly female patient group. Study-level results: High-frequency TCRs, those above 1 in 1000, stayed the same after DPC sensitization.

Time point defined: patch test 1, 2 weeks after DPC sensitization. Treatment given: therapeutic diphenylcyclopropenone sensitization with weekly scalp DPC. The J segment lost 2 bases and the V segment lost 7 bases, leaving 4 bases of the junction unmatched. This CDR3 is 12 amino acids long. Per the germline V gene, CDR1 is SQVTM and CDR2 is ANQGSEA. The table lists this clonotype with many counts. What it binds is not known. One entry per CDR3 protein, called by TCRdb with MiXCR from the RACE reads. The sample includes over 75,000 distinct CDR3 sequences, about 7.5% of them seen just once. J is TRBJ1-1 and V is TRBV29-1; TRBD1 matches 7 bases. This sequence was found in a woman aged 25 to 45 with alopecia areata. Some clones in this sample may be carry-over from other donors' samples. This material consisted of whole blood, taken in connection with sensitization to the hapten diphenylcyclopropenone (DPC). In DNA, the CDR3 is TGCAGCGCTGGACAGGTTAACACTGAAGCTTTCTTT. Amino acids: CSAGQVNTEAFF.